These 5 T cell receptor beta chains were sequenced from one sample in a study of shared clonotypes between healthy human individuals. In the naive CD8 group, cells lacked CD45RO and were positively selected for CCR7, so terminally differentiated effector memory CD45RA+ cells were left out. The table came from immunoSEQ multiplex PCR; TCRdb's copy has only in-frame clones and leaves some out. The data show some 1,900,000 clones, roughly 95% seen once. Source material: naive CD8+ T cells sorted from blood. The receptors shown here come from a man aged 18 to 30 in good health.

This chain uses TRBV4-1 with TRBJ2-1; D gene uncertain. This CDR3 spans 14 amino acids. The V and J ends lost 1 base and 4 bases respectively, with 8 bases between them. Germline V gene data show CDR1 as MGHRA and CDR2 as YSYEKL. DNA of the CDR3: TGCGCCAGCAGCCAAGCGACCAGGTACAATGAGCAGTTCTTC. Translated: CASSQATRYNEQFF.

This chain links TRBV6-5 with TRBJ2-1; D is unresolved. Trimming left V 1 base short and J 9 bases short, with 4 bases between. The length of the CDR3 is 11 residues. The germline CDR1 and CDR2 sequences are MNHEY and SVGAGI. The CDR3 loop is CASSYYGEQFF. CDR3 coding DNA: TGTGCCAGCAGTTACTATGGTGAGCAGTTCTTC.

V gene TRBV4-2 combines with J gene TRBJ2-6; 7 nucleotides agree with TRBD2. This CDR3 spans 17 amino acids. Germline lookup yields CDR1 LGHNA and CDR2 YNFKEQ. V gave up 0 bases and J gave up 0 bases; unmatched junction bases: 2. In DNA, the CDR3 is TGTGCCAGCAGCCAAGATCGGACTAGCTCTGGGGCCAACGTCCTGACTTTC. Its translation is CASSQDRTSSGANVLTF.

This clone has just one count. At one end the junction does not follow the germline gene, possibly because of a read error. V and J are TRBV7-9 and TRBJ2-5; the match to TRBD2 covers 8 bases. The CDR3 is 12 residues long. Germline assignment: CDR1 SEHNR and CDR2 FQNEAQ (reference sequence). The CDR3 reads CASSLDGGGSDF. Written as DNA, the CDR3 is TGTGCCAGCAGCTTAGATGGCGGGGGGTCGGACTTC.

The chain has TRBV6-5 and TRBJ1-4, with D possibly TRBD1 on 5 matching bases. This CDR3 has 14 amino acids. The V and J ends lost 5 bases and 3 bases respectively, with 10 bases between them. Germline values: CDR1 MNHEY, CDR2 SVGAGI. CDR3 region: CASSADSSNEKLFF. CDR3 coding DNA: TGTGCCAGCAGTGCAGACAGTTCTAATGAAAAACTGTTTTTT.